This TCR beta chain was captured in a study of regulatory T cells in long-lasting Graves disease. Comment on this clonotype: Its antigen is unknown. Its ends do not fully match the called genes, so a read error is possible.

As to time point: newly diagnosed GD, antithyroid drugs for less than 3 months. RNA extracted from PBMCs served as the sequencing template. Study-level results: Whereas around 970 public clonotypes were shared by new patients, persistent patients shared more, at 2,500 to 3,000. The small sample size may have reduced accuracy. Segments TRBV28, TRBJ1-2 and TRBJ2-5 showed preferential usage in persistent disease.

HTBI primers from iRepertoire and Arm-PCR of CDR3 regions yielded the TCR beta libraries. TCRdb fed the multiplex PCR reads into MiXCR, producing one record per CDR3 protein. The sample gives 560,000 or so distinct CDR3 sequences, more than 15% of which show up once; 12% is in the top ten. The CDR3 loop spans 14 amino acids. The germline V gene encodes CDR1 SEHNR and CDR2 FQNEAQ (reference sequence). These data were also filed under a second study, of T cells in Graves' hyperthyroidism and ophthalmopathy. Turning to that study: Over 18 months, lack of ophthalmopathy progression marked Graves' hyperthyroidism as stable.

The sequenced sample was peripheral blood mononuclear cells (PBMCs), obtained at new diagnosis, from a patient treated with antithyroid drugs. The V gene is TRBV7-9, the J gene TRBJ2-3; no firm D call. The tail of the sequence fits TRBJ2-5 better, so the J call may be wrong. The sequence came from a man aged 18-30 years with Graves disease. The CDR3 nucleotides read TGCGCCAGCAGCTCCTCAGACCCGACCGACACCCAGTACTTC. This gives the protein CASSSSDPTDTQYF.